A single sample gave rise to the 11 T cell receptor beta chains below, sequenced in a study of vaccination effects on CD4 cells after COVID-19. Their target antigens are unknown. Within the ViraFEST assay, antigen-specific CD4+ T cells underwent expansion with viral peptide pools prior to sequencing. Once cultured for roughly nine days, the cells underwent separation to obtain CD4+ T cells. All vaccine recipients tested negative for nucleocapsid antibodies and had never contracted SARS-CoV-2 infection. Profiled with immunoSEQ multiplex PCR; TCRdb holds only in-frame clones, not every one. The table includes around 63,000 clones, roughly 75% detected once. Sequences were derived from CD4+ T cells from PBMCs cultured with HCoV-OC43 spike peptides, sampled before COVID-19 vaccination. This sample's subset: HCoV-OC43 spike overlapping peptide pool stimulation. All receptors derive from a human donor who received a COVID-19 vaccine.

The chain links TRBV6-5 to TRBJ1-5; 9 nucleotides line up with TRBD1. V lost 5 bases to trimming and J lost 8 bases; unmatched junction nucleotides: 10. The CDR3 totals 15 residues. CDR1 is MNHEY, CDR2 SVGAGI, per germline. The CDR3 coding sequence is TGTGCCAGCAGTCCGGGACAGGGTTTTCAAAAGCCCCAGCATTTT. Protein sequence: CASSPGQGFQKPQHF.

The rearrangement uses TRBV5-1 and TRBJ2-7, with 10 bases identical to TRBD1. The V segment lost 0 bases and the J segment 6 bases; nucleotides outside the gene matches: 0. The CDR3 loop spans 13 amino acids. Per the germline V gene, CDR1 is SGHRS and CDR2 is YFSETQ. The CDR3 DNA reads TGCGCCAGCAGCTTGGGGGACAGGGGCGAGCAGTACGTC. Protein: CASSLGDRGEQYV.

This clone came up once. This rearrangement joins TRBV12-3 or TRBV12-4 to TRBJ1-2, with unresolved D. Between the trimmed V and J ends, which lost 5 bases and 4 bases, there was a span of 11 bases. The CDR3 consists of 13 residues. CDR3 bases: TGTGCCAGCAGTCGGACGGATATCTATGGCTACACCTTC. The encoded protein is CASSRTDIYGYTF.

The chain combines TRBV6-5 with TRBJ1-4; 7 bases map to TRBD1. CDR3 length equals 14 residues. CDR1 and CDR2 (germline): MNHEY, SVGAGI. After removal of 6 bases from V and 5 bases from J, the junction contained 6 bases not matched to a gene. CDR3 coding DNA: TGTGCCAGCAGAACGGGGGACAGCAATGAAAAACTGTTTTTT. This translates into CASRTGDSNEKLFF.

The chain links TRBV29-1 to TRBJ2-2; D gene unclear. Germline assignment: CDR1 SQVTM and CDR2 ANQGSEA. There are 13 residues in the CDR3. The CDR3 DNA reads TGCAGAGATTCGGATGGTAGAGCCGGGGAGCTGTTTTTT. Its protein product is CRDSDGRAGELFF.

The rearrangement uses TRBV19 and TRBJ1-1; D remains ambiguous. This CDR3 comprises 15 residues. V dropped 7 bases and J dropped 3 bases, with 18 bases sitting between them. Germline CDR1 LNHDA, CDR2 SQIVND (reference sequence). DNA of the CDR3: TGTGCCAGTAAAAGGCGGAGAAATGGGCACACTGAAGCTTTCTTT. Amino acid sequence: CASKRRRNGHTEAFF.

The chain carries TRBV18 and TRBJ2-4; D is unresolved. The CDR3 sequence is 14 residues long. The V gene lost 6 bases and the J gene lost 0 bases, with 9 bases spanning the gap. Germline V gene lookup returns CDR1 KGHSH and CDR2 LQKENI. CDR3 region: CASSYSAAKNIQYF. CDR3 DNA sequence: TGTGCCAGCTCCTATTCAGCAGCCAAAAACATTCAGTACTTC. Together with reference TRBV18 and TRBJ2-4, the CDR3 gives the full variable domain: NAGVMQNPRHLVRRRGQEARLRCSPMKGHSHVYWYRQLPEEGLKFMVYLQKENIIDESGMPKERFSAEFPKEGPSILRIQQVVRGDSAAYFCASSYSAAKNIQYFGAGTRLSVL.

V usage is TRBV6-5 and J usage is TRBJ1-2; tentative D call: TRBD1 (6 bases). Germline V CDR1 and CDR2: MNHEY, SVGAGI. V was pared by 2 bases and J by 8 bases, with 15 bases between. This CDR3 region has 14 residues. CDR3 sequence reads: CASSYRARGFGYTF. In DNA form, the CDR3 reads TGTGCCAGCAGTTACAGGGCCAGGGGATTCGGCTACACCTTC.

The CDR3 loop reads CASSLRTSYEQYV. In DNA, the CDR3 is TGTGCCAGCAGCTTAAGGACTAGTTACGAGCAGTACGTC. The V call is TRBV7-2, the J call TRBJ2-7, with TRBD2 matching over 7 bases. V was clipped by 2 bases and J by 4 bases; unmatched bases: 2. From germline, CDR1 is SGHTA and CDR2 FQGNSA. This CDR3 has 13 amino acids.

The rearrangement links TRBV5-1 to TRBJ1-2, with 10 bases fitting TRBD1. This CDR3 contains 17 residues. Germline assignment: CDR1 SGHRS and CDR2 YFSETQ. With 0 bases clipped from V and 3 bases from J, the junction kept 8 bases outside the gene matches. CDR3 in DNA: TGCGCCAGCAGCTTGGAGCCCCCGACAGGGGGCCACTATGGCTACACCTTC. Translated, it gives CASSLEPPTGGHYGYTF.

V gene TRBV6-1 combines with J gene TRBJ1-5, with a tentative D call TRBD1 (6 bases). Deletions cut 2 bases from V and 0 bases from J, with 8 bases between. Germline CDR1 is MNHNS and CDR2 is SASEGT. CDR3 length: 15 residues. CDR3 coding DNA: TGTGCCAGCAGTGAACAGGGGTATAGCAATCAGCCCCAGCATTTT. Residues: CASSEQGYSNQPQHF.